These 24 T cell receptor beta chains were sequenced from one sample in a study of cytomegalovirus exposure and HLA in healthy donors. PCR primers comprised 60 Vbeta and 13 Jbeta primers. Generated by immunoSEQ multiplex PCR, the TCRdb table keeps only in-frame clones and is missing some. The table lists some 190,000 clones, around 80% of them singletons. The sequencing sample was made of PBMCs. The receptors were gathered from a woman in her 30s in good health and CMV-seronegative.

The V and J genes are TRBV15 and TRBJ2-3, with TRBD2 matching over 8 bases. This CDR3 is 15 amino acids long. Germline V CDR1 and CDR2: LNHNV, YYDKDF (reference sequence). With 6 bases clipped from V and 1 base from J, the junction kept 6 bases outside the gene matches. The CDR3 nucleotides read TGTGCCACCAGTTTCGCGGGGGGAGGCACAGATACGCAGTATTTT. Its protein is CATSFAGGGTDTQYF.

CDR3 in amino acids: CASSTGAQETQYF. CDR3 nucleotide sequence: TGTGCCAGCAGCACCGGAGCACAAGAGACCCAGTACTTC. The chain recombines TRBV7-3 with TRBJ2-5; D gene uncertain. Germline lookup yields CDR1 SGHTA and CDR2 FQGTGA. The CDR3 consists of 13 residues. Trimming pared 5 bases from V and 2 bases from J, leaving 9 bases between.

V is TRBV5-1 and J is TRBJ2-1; D gene unclear. CDR3 length: 13 residues. V was cut by 0 bases and J by 10 bases, with 11 bases left in between. Per germline, CDR1 SGHRS and CDR2 YFSETQ. The CDR3 DNA reads TGCGCCAGCAGCTTGGACAGTTCTGGGGAGCAGTTCTTC. It yields the protein CASSLDSSGEQFF.

The gene calls are TRBV4-1 and TRBJ2-7; 9 bases line up with TRBD1. Germline loops: CDR1 MGHRA, CDR2 YSYEKL. The CDR3 consists of 14 residues. The J segment lost 3 bases and the V segment lost 4 bases, leaving 4 bases of the junction unmatched. CDR3 residues: CASSPLTGGYEQYF. The CDR3 coding sequence is TGCGCCAGCAGCCCGCTGACAGGGGGCTACGAGCAGTACTTC.

This chain connects TRBV6-5 to TRBJ2-3; weak D call: TRBD2 (7 bases). The germline CDR1 and CDR2 sequences are MNHEY and SVGAGI. The V end lost 2 bases, the J end lost 5 bases, and 11 bases lay between the germline ends. This CDR3 has 14 amino acids. In nucleotides, the CDR3 is TGTGCCAGCAGTTACGAGGGGGGGCGAGATACGCAGTATTTT. This codes for CASSYEGGRDTQYF.

The chain is built from TRBV5-1 and TRBJ2-3, with 8 bases that match TRBD2. The V and J ends lost 4 bases and 4 bases, in that order; junction bases with no gene match: 11. The CDR3 totals 16 residues. Germline V gene lookup returns CDR1 SGHRS and CDR2 YFSETQ. The CDR3 region has the DNA TGCGCCAGCAGCCCGGAACCGGGACTAGGGGCAGATACGCAGTATTTT. It encodes CASSPEPGLGADTQYF. Variable domain in full (rest from reference TRBV5-1 and TRBJ2-3): KAGVTQTPRYLIKTRGQQVTLSCSPISGHRSVSWYQQTPGQGLQFLFEYFSETQRNKGNFPGRFSGRQFSNSRSEMNVSTLELGDSALYLCASSPEPGLGADTQYFGPGTRLTVL.

The V call is TRBV11-1, the J call TRBJ2-7; D perhaps matches TRBD1 (6 bases). Trimming left V 4 bases short and J 0 bases short, with 10 bases between. CDR3 size: 14 residues. From germline, CDR1 is SGHAT and CDR2 FQDESV (reference sequence). This chain's CDR3 is CASSWTDSSYEQYF. The CDR3 DNA reads as TGTGCCAGCAGCTGGACGGACAGCTCCTACGAGCAGTACTTC. Using reference TRBV11-1 and TRBJ2-7 for the parts outside the CDR3, the full variable domain is EAEVAQSPRYKITEKSQAVAFWCDPISGHATLYWYRQILGQGPELLVQFQDESVVDDSQLPKDRFSAERLKGVDSTLKIQPAELGDSAMYLCASSWTDSSYEQYFGPGTRLTVT.

CDR3 sequence: CASSSPGGNYGYTF. DNA of the CDR3: TGTGCCAGCAGTTCCCCGGGGGGTAACTATGGCTACACCTTC. V usage is TRBV6-5 and J usage is TRBJ1-2, with a weak D call TRBD1 (5 bases). The CDR3 spans 14 residues. V lost 4 bases and J 1 base, leaving 10 bases between the germline ends. Germline V CDR1 and CDR2: MNHEY, SVGAGI.

This rearrangement joins TRBV5-1 to TRBJ2-2; maybe TRBD2 (6 bases). The V gene's germline CDR1 is SGHRS and CDR2 YFSETQ. There are 16 residues in the CDR3. Trimming took 4 bases from V and 7 from J, leaving 20 bases between them. CDR3 loop: CASSHNGAGIDGELFF. DNA of the CDR3: TGCGCCAGCAGCCATAACGGGGCGGGGATTGACGGGGAGCTGTTTTTT.

This chain joins TRBV2 and TRBJ2-5; 10 bases fit TRBD2. CDR1 is SNHLY, CDR2 FYNNEI, per germline. The junction had 4 bases not matched to a gene; V was cut back by 3 bases and J by 6 bases. This CDR3 comprises 14 residues. Here the CDR3 DNA reads TGTGCCAGCAGTGAGCTAGCGGGGGTGAAGACCCAGTACTTC. The encoded protein is CASSELAGVKTQYF.

The chain combines TRBV7-9 with TRBJ1-4, with no clear D. The CDR3 runs 15 residues. The V and J ends lost 3 bases and 7 bases respectively, with 15 bases between them. In germline, CDR1 is SEHNR, CDR2 FQNEAQ (reference sequence). The CDR3 loop is CASSLVRRFGEKLFF. The DNA of the CDR3 is TGTGCCAGCAGCTTGGTTCGCAGGTTTGGTGAAAAACTGTTTTTT.

This chain connects TRBV7-2 to TRBJ1-1, with D unresolved. The CDR3 runs 14 residues. The ends were cut back, 2 bases at V and 1 base at J, with 8 bases in the middle. Germline CDR1 SGHTA, CDR2 FQGNSA. Here the CDR3 reads CASSLMAGNTEAFF. The CDR3 DNA reads TGTGCCAGCAGCTTAATGGCAGGGAACACTGAAGCTTTCTTT.

The V call is TRBV28, the J call TRBJ1-4; 9 bases line up with TRBD1. V trimming: 5 bases; J trimming: 7 bases; junction bases outside the gene matches: 14. The germline V gene has CDR1 MDHEN and CDR2 SYDVKM. The CDR3 length is 17 residues. CDR3 residues: CASSEQGANASGEKLFF. CDR3 nucleotides: TGTGCCAGCAGTGAACAGGGGGCGAACGCCTCGGGTGAAAAACTGTTTTTT. Based on the CDR3 plus reference TRBV28 and TRBJ1-4, the full variable domain is DVKVTQSSRYLVKRTGEKVFLECVQDMDHENMFWYRQDPGLGLRLIYFSYDVKMKEKGDIPEGYSVSREKKERFSLILESASTNQTSMYLCASSEQGANASGEKLFFGSGTQLSVL.

The chain uses TRBV25-1 and TRBJ1-2, with TRBD1 matching 11 bases. This CDR3 contains 14 residues. The V gene's germline CDR1 is MGHDK and CDR2 SYGVNS. V gave up 7 bases and J gave up 3 bases; unmatched junction bases: 4. The CDR3 here is CASKWTGGDYGYTF. DNA for the CDR3: TGTGCCAGCAAGTGGACAGGGGGCGACTATGGCTACACCTTC.

The J gene is TRBJ2-3, the V gene TRBV2; 9 nucleotides agree with TRBD2. The length of the CDR3 is 16 residues. The ends lost 7 bases at V and 5 bases at J; junction bases unmatched: 13. CDR1 is SNHLY and CDR2 is FYNNEI in the germline V gene. In DNA form, the CDR3 reads TGTGCCAGCAAATTCCTCGGCGGGGGGGCAAGAGATACGCAGTATTTT. Translating it yields CASKFLGGGARDTQYF.

The table lists this clone with a few counts. The chain carries TRBV30 and TRBJ1-1, with D unresolved. The CDR3 sequence is 11 residues long. Per the germline V gene, CDR1 is GTSNPN and CDR2 is SVGIG (reference sequence). Trimming took off 2 bases at V and 7 bases at J, with 8 bases between the two ends. In DNA, the CDR3 is TGTGCCTGGAGTAGACTCGGTGAAGCTTTCTTT. Translation gives CAWSRLGEAFF.

The CDR3 region is CASSLEGVDTEAFF. The CDR3 nucleotides read TGCGCCAGCAGCTTGGAAGGGGTCGACACTGAAGCTTTCTTT. The chain uses TRBV5-1 and TRBJ1-1; tentatively, D is TRBD1 (5 bases). Germline V CDR1 and CDR2: SGHRS, YFSETQ. V gave up 0 bases and J gave up 3 bases, with 9 bases separating them. The CDR3 runs to 14 residues.

This chain joins TRBV9 and TRBJ1-4, with D possibly being TRBD1 (5 bases). V was pared by 0 bases and J by 8 bases, with 14 bases between. This CDR3 comprises 15 residues. Germline V gene sequence: CDR1 SGDLS, CDR2 YYNGEE. CDR3 protein: CASSVGIQGWEKLFF. The CDR3 region has the DNA TGTGCCAGCAGCGTAGGAATCCAGGGATGGGAAAAACTGTTTTTT. The whole variable domain, filled in from reference TRBV9 and TRBJ1-4, reads DSGVTQTPKHLITATGQRVTLRCSPRSGDLSVYWYQQSLDQGLQFLIQYYNGEERAKGNILERFSAQQFPDLHSELNLSSLELGDSALYFCASSVGIQGWEKLFFGSGTQLSVL.

The rearrangement uses TRBV6-1 and TRBJ2-5, with D perhaps TRBD1 (6 bases). Trimming left V 4 bases short and J 5 bases short, with 17 bases between. The germline V gene encodes CDR1 MNHNS and CDR2 SASEGT. CDR3 length: 15 amino acids. DNA for the CDR3: TGTGCCAGCAGTGGCCGAACAGGGTTTGGCGAGACCCAGTACTTC. Residues: CASSGRTGFGETQYF.

The chain combines TRBV7-2 with TRBJ2-3, with TRBD2 identical over 12 bases. V lost 9 bases and J lost 8; bases outside the gene matches: 9. CDR3 size: 14 residues. CDR1 is SGHTA and CDR2 is FQGNSA in the germline V gene. CDR3: CASILAGGSRTQYF. The CDR3 DNA is TGTGCCAGTATACTAGCGGGGGGAAGTCGTACGCAGTATTTT.

The rearrangement uses TRBV15 and TRBJ2-7; 10 nucleotides align to TRBD1. The CDR3 covers 17 residues. CDR1 is LNHNV and CDR2 is YYDKDF in the germline V gene (reference sequence). V gave up 1 base and J gave up 2 bases; unmatched junction bases: 8. As DNA, the CDR3 is TGTGCCACCAGCAGAGGACGGGACAGGGGCCATCCCTACGAGCAGTACTTC. Its protein product is CATSRGRDRGHPYEQYF. The complete variable domain, with remaining parts taken from reference TRBV15 and TRBJ2-7, reads DAMVIQNPRYQVTQFGKPVTLSCSQTLNHNVMYWYQQKSSQAPKLLFHYYDKDFNNEADTPDNFQSRRPNTSFCFLDIRSPGLGDTAMYLCATSRGRDRGHPYEQYFGPGTRLTVT.

The chain uses TRBV21-1 and TRBJ2-1; the table's D call TRBD1 went unverified against the DNA. TRBV21-1 is a pseudogene. The CDR3 spans 18 residues. The CDR3 protein is CASSKGLGGKACYNEQFF. The DNA for the CDR3 is TGTGCCAGCAGCAAAGGGTTAGGGGGAAAGGCATGCTACAATGAGCAGTTCTTC.

The chain employs TRBV5-8 and TRBJ2-3; TRBD2 matches 11 bases. The CDR3 loop spans 15 amino acids. In germline, CDR1 is SGHTS, CDR2 YDEGEE. V dropped 4 bases and J dropped 1; count of bases not matched to a gene: 2. For the CDR3, the DNA is TGTGCCAGCAGCGCACTAGCGGGGGGCACAGATACGCAGTATTTT. It yields the protein CASSALAGGTDTQYF.

J is TRBJ1-2 and V is TRBV14, with 9 bases matching TRBD1. CDR3 length equals 13 residues. V was pared by 1 base and J by 10 bases, with 4 bases of the junction left unmatched. Germline assignment: CDR1 SGHDN and CDR2 FVKESK. The CDR3 nucleotides are TGTGCCAGCAGCCAAGTCGGACAGGGGCTCTACACCTTC. Amino acids: CASSQVGQGLYTF.